This T cell receptor (beta chain) was found in a study of response to subunit inactivated influenza vaccine. The CDR3 is 16 residues long. The V segment lost 4 bases and the J segment 1 base; nucleotides outside the gene matches: 6. Germline lookup yields CDR1 SGHDT and CDR2 YYEEEE. This clonotype occurred a few times. Its antigen is as yet unknown. Findings of the study overall: Authors suggested that a seasonal influenza vaccination recruits few new T cells each time.

TCRdb independently ran MiXCR on the RT-PCR reads; one entry per CDR3 protein. This sample carries fewer than 550,000 distinct CDR3 sequences, around 25% of them seen once, and the ten largest clones take over 1.5%. Material: CD4+ T cells sorted from PBMCs, obtained less than 6 days after vaccination. The chain links TRBV5-6 to TRBJ2-3; 10 nucleotides match TRBD2. This clonotype was obtained from a man over 45 who received an inactivated influenza vaccine. CDR3 nucleotide sequence: TGTGCCAGCAGCAGAAGGACTAGCGGAGGCACAGATACGCAGTATTTT. Amino acids: CASSRRTSGGTDTQYF.